This entry lists 10 T cell receptor beta chains sequenced from one sample in a study of blood T cells in healthy people across ages. Then a second PCR, running roughly 7 to 11 cycles, was carried out with a sample-barcoded 5' primer and a J-beta primer mix. TCRdb fed the 5' RACE reads into MiXCR, producing one record per CDR3 protein. Found here are more than 900,000 distinct CDR3 sequences, approximately 25% of them singletons; the top ten hold about 0.72%. The same data also went into a second study, on T cells of mothers and their children.

The sequencing sample was made of blood. The receptors were gathered from a girl aged 2 to 10 in good health.

The rearrangement uses TRBV20-1 and TRBJ2-5; tentative D call: TRBD2 (6 bases). The J call may be in error: the DNA end matches TRBJ2-7 better. Germline V gene sequence: CDR1 DFQATT, CDR2 SNEGSKA (reference sequence). This CDR3 is 14 amino acids long. CDR3 in DNA: TGCAGTGCTAGAGAGACTAGGAACCCCTACGAGCAGTACTTC. Protein product: CSARETRNPYEQYF.

The sample holds a few counts of this clonotype. V is TRBV12-3 or TRBV12-4 and J is TRBJ2-5; perhaps TRBD2 as D (6 bases). Trimming cost V 5 bases and J 5 bases, with 18 bases left between them. The length of the CDR3 is 15 residues. The CDR3 loop is CASSPGLSDVETQYF. CDR3 DNA sequence: TGTGCCAGCAGTCCGGGACTCTCCGACGTGGAGACCCAGTACTTC.

This clonotype was counted only a few times. The V and J genes are TRBV12-3 or TRBV12-4 and TRBJ1-2; D is possibly TRBD1 (5 bases). The CDR3 extends over 13 amino acids. The V end was cut by 5 bases, the J end by 5 bases, with 12 bases between. This CDR3 reads CASSNQGSYGYTF. CDR3 nucleotides: TGTGCCAGCAGTAATCAGGGCTCGTATGGCTACACCTTC.

For this clonotype: A junction boundary mismatches the germline segment, possibly from a read error. The V and J genes are TRBV7-3 and TRBJ2-5; TRBD2 matches at 8 bases. The J call may be in error: the DNA end matches TRBJ2-1 better. Per germline, CDR1 SGHTA and CDR2 FQGTGA. The CDR3 extends over 16 amino acids. The CDR3 loop reads CASSLTVGLAYSEQFF. DNA for the CDR3: TGTGCCAGCAGCCTCACGGTAGGACTAGCCTACAGTGAGCAGTTCTTC.

A word on this clonotype: No conserved phenylalanine or tryptophan ends this CDR3, so it is likely a read error. This sequence joins TRBV20-1 and TRBJ2-5; 12 bases match TRBD2. CDR3 length: 17 amino acids. The germline CDR1 and CDR2 sequences are DFQATT and SNEGSKA (reference sequence). The V and J ends lost 2 bases and 5 bases, in that order; junction bases with no gene match: 12. DNA of the CDR3: TGCAGTGCTAGATCGGATAGGACTAGCGGGGTTTTTGAGACCCAGTACCTC. Translation gives CSARSDRTSGVFETQYL.

The chain couples TRBV14 to TRBJ2-1; 7 bases are a match to TRBD2. The CDR3 length is 15 residues. Trimming at V came to 8 bases and at J to 3 bases, leaving 10 bases not matched to a gene. In germline, CDR1 is SGHDN, CDR2 FVKESK. Here the CDR3 reads CASSPRLADYNEQFF. CDR3 coding DNA: TGTGCCAGCTCGCCTCGGCTAGCGGACTACAATGAGCAGTTCTTC.

The chain is built from TRBV7-9 and TRBJ1-1; D remains ambiguous. The CDR3 is 12 residues long. The V end lost 5 bases, the J end lost 5 bases, and 9 bases lay between the germline ends. The germline V gene has CDR1 SEHNR and CDR2 FQNEAQ (reference sequence). The CDR3 coding sequence is TGTGCCAGCAGCCAGAGTAAGACTGAAGCTTTCTTT. Residues: CASSQSKTEAFF.

The table lists this clonotype with a few counts. CDR3 in DNA: TGTGCCAGCAGCCAGTTGACAGGGGGCCCGACCCAGTACTTC. It codes for CASSQLTGGPTQYF. The chain carries TRBV3-1 and TRBJ2-5, with 10 positions matching TRBD1. The CDR3 totals 14 residues. The ends lost 3 bases at V and 7 bases at J; junction bases unmatched: 5. Germline CDR1 LGHDT, CDR2 YNNKEL (reference sequence).

V is TRBV20-1 and J is TRBJ2-3; no definite D call. Germline lookup yields CDR1 DFQATT and CDR2 SNEGSKA (reference sequence). This CDR3 contains 16 residues. V was shortened by 2 bases and J by 2 bases, with 17 bases between the two germline ends. The CDR3 here is CSARLGPLTPTDTQYF. The CDR3 nucleotides read TGCAGTGCTAGATTAGGCCCCCTTACACCCACAGATACGCAGTATTTT.

This clonotype was counted once. Here the CDR3 reads CSALQGSAYNEQFF. Here the CDR3 DNA reads TGCAGTGCTTTACAGGGGTCAGCCTACAATGAGCAGTTCTTC. The genes are TRBV20-1 and TRBJ2-1; 7 bases are shared with TRBD1. Germline V CDR1 and CDR2: DFQATT, SNEGSKA (reference sequence). The CDR3 is 14 residues long. J gave up 2 bases and V 5 bases, and 6 bases lay outside the gene matches.